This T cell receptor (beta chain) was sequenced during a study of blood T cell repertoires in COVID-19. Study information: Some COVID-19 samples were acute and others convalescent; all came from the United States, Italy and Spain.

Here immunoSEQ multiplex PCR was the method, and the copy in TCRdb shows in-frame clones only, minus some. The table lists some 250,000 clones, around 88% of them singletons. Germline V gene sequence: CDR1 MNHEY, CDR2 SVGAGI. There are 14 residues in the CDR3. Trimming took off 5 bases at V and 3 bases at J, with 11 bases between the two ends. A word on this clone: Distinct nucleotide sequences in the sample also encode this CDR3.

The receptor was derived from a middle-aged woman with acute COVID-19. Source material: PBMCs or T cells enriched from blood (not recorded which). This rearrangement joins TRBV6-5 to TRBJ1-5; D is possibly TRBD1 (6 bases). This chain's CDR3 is CASSRQGPNQPQHF. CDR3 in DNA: TGTGCCAGCAGTCGGCAGGGGCCCAATCAGCCCCAGCATTTT.